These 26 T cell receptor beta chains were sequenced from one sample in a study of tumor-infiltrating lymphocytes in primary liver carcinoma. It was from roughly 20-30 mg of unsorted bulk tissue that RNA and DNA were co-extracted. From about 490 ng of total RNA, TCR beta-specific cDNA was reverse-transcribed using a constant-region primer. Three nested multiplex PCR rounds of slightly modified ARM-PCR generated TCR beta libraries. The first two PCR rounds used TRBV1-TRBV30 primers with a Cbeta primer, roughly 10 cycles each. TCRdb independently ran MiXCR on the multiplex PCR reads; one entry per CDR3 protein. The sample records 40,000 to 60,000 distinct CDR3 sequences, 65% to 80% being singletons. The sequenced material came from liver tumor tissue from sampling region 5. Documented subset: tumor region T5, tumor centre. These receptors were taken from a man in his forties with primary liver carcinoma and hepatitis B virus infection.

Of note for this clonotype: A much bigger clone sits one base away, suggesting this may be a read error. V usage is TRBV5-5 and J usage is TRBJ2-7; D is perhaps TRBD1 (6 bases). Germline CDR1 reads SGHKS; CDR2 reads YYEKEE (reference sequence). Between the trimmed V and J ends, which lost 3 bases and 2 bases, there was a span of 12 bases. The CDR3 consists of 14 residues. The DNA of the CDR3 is TGTGCCAGCAGCTACAGGGTTGAGCCCTACGAGCAGTACTTC. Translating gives CASSYRVEPYEQYF.

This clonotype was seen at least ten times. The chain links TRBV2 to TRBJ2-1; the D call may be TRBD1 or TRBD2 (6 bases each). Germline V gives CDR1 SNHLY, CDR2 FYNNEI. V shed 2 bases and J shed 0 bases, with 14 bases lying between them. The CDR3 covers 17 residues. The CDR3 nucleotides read TGTGCCAGCAGTGAAAAGGGGGGCGATCCCTCCTACAATGAGCAGTTCTTC. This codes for CASSEKGGDPSYNEQFF.

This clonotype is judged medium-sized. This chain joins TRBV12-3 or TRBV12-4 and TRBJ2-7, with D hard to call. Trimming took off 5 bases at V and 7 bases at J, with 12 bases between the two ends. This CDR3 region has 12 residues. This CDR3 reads CASSRMGGEQYF. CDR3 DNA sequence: TGTGCCAGCAGTCGGATGGGTGGGGAGCAGTACTTC.

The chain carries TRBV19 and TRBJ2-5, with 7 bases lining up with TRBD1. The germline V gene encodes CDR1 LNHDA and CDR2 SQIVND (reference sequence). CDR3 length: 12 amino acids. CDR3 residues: CAARDSRETQYF. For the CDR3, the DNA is TGTGCTGCGAGGGACAGCCGGGAGACCCAGTACTTC.

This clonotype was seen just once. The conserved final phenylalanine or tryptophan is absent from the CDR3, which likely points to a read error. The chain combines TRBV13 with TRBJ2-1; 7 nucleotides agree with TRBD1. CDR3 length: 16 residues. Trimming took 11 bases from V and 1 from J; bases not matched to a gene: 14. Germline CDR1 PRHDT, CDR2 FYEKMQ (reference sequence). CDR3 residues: CACTPRGQTSYNEQFS. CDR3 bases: TGTGCCTGCACGCCAAGGGGACAGACTTCCTACAATGAGCAGTTCTCC.

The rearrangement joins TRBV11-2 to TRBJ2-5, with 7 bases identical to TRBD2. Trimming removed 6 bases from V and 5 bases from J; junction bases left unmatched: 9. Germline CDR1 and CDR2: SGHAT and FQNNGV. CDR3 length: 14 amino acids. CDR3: CASSTTGGRETQYF. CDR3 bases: TGTGCCAGCAGTACTACGGGGGGAAGGGAGACCCAGTACTTC.

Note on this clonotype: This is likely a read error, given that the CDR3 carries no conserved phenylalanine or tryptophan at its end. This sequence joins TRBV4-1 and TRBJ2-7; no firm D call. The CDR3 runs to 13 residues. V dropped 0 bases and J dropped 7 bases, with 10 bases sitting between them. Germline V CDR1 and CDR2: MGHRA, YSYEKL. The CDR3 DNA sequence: TGCGCCAGCAGCCAAGATGTTGCGGAGGAGCAGTACCTC. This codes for CASSQDVAEEQYL.

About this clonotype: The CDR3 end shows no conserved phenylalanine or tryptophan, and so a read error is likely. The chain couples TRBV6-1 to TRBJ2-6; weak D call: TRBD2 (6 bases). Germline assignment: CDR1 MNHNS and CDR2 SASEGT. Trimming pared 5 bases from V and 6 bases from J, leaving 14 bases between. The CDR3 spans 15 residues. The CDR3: CASSLGGGVANVLTC. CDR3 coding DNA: TGTGCCAGCAGTCTCGGTGGCGGGGTGGCCAACGTCCTGACTTGC.

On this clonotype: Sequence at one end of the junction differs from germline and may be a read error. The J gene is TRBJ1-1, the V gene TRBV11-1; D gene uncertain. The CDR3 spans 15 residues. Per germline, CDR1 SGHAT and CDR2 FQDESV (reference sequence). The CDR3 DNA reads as TGTGCCAGCAGCCTTCAGATGGCAGAGAACACTGTAGCTTTCTTT. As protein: CASSLQMAENTVAFF. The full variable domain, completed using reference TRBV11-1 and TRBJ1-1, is EAEVAQSPRYKITEKSQAVAFWCDPISGHATLYWYRQILGQGPELLVQFQDESVVDDSQLPKDRFSAERLKGVDSTLKIQPAELGDSAMYLCASSLQMAENTVAFFGQGTRLTVV.

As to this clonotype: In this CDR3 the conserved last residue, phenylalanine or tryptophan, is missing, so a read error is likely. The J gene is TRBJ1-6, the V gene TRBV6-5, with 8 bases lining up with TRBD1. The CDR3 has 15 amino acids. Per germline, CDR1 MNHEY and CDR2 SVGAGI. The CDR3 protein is CAGSLTGDPNSPLHS. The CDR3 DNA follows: TGTGCCGGCAGTTTGACAGGGGATCCTAATTCACCCCTCCACTCT.

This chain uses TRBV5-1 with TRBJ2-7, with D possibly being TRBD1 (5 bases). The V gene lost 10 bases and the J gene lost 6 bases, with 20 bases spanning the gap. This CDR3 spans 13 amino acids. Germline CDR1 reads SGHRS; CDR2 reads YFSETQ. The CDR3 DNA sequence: TGCGCCGGCAACTTGACAGAGGCTGGCGAGCAGTACTTC. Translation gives CAGNLTEAGEQYF.

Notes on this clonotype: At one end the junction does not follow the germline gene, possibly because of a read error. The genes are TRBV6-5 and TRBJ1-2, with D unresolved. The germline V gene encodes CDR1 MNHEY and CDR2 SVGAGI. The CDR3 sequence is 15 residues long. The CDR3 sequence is CTSRLQPQPTYGYTF. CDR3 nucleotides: TGTACCAGCAGGCTACAACCCCAGCCGACCTATGGCTACACCTTC.

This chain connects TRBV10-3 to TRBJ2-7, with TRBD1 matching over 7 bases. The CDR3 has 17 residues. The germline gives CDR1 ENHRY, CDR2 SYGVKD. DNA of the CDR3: TGTGCTATCGGTGCCCTTCCCCCGGAACAGGGGTTCGGCGAGCAGTACTTC. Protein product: CAIGALPPEQGFGEQYF.

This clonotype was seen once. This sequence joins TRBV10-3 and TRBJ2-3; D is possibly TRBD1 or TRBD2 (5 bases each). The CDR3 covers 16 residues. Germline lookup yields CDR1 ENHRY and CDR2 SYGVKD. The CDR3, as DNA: TGTATCATCAATGAGTCGAAGGGGACCGTCAGAGATACGCAGTATTTT. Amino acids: CIINESKGTVRDTQYF.

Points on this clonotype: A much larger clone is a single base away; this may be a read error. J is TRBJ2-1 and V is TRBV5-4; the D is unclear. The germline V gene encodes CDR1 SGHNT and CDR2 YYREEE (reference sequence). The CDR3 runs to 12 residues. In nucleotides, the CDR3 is TGTGTCAGCAGCGTAGGTTTCGATGAGCAGTTCTTC. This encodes CVSSVGFDEQFF.

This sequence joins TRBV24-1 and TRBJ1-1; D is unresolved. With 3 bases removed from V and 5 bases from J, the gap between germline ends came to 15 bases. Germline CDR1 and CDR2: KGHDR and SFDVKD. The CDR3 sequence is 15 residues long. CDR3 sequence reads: CATSDAERGDTEAFF. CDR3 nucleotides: TGTGCCACCAGTGATGCGGAACGGGGTGATACTGAAGCTTTCTTT.

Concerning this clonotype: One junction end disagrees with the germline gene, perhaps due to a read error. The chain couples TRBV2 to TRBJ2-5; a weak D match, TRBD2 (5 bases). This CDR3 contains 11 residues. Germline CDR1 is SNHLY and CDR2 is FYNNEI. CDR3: CPSAPGETQYF. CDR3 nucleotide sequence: TGTCCCAGTGCCCCGGGGGAGACCCAGTACTTC.

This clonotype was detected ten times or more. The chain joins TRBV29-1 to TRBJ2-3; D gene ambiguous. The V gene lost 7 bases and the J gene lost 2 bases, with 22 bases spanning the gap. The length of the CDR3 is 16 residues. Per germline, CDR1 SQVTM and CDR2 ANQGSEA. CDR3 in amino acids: CSASPLSAESTDTQYF. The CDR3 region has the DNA TGCAGCGCCAGCCCGCTATCGGCTGAATCCACAGATACGCAGTATTTT.

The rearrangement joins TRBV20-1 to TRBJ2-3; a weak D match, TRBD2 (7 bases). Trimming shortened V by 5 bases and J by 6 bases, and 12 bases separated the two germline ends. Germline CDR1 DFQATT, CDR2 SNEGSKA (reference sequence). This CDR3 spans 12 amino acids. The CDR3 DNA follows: TGCAGTGCTGACCGGGGGGCTGATACGCAGTATTTT. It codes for CSADRGADTQYF.

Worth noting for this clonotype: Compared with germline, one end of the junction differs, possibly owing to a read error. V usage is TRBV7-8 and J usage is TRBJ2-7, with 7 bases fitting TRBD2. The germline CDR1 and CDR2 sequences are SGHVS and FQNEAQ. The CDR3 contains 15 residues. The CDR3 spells CTSSLVSQRGHEQYF. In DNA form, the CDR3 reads TGTACCAGCAGCTTAGTGAGCCAGCGGGGCCACGAGCAGTACTTC.

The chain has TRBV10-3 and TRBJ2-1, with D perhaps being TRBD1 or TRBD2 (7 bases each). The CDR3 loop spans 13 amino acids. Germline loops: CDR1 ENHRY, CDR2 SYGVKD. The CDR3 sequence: CVSASGGGNEQFF. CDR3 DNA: TGTGTATCGGCCTCAGGGGGGGGGAATGAGCAGTTCTTC.

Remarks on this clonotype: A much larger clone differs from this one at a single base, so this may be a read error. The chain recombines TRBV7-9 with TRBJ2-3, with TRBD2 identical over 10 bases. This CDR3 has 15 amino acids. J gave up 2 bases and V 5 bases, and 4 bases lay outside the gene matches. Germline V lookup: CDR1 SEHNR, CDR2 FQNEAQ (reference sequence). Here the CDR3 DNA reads TGTGCCAGCAGCCCTAGCGGGAGAAACACAGATACGCAGTATTTT. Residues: CASSPSGRNTDTQYF.

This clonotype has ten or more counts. The CDR3 here is CASSYRTATYNEQFF. For the CDR3, the DNA is TGTGCCAGCAGTTACCGGACTGCTACCTACAATGAGCAGTTCTTC. The V call is TRBV6-5, the J call TRBJ2-1; D possibly corresponds to TRBD2 (5 bases). Trimming took 2 bases from V and 2 from J, leaving 10 bases between them. The CDR3 has 15 residues. Germline lookup yields CDR1 MNHEY and CDR2 SVGAGI.

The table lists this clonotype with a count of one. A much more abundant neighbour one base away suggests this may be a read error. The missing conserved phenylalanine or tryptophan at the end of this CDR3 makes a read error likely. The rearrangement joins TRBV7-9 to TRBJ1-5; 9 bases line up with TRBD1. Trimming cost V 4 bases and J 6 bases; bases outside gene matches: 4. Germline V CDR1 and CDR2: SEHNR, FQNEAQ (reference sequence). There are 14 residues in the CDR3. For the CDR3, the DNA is TGTGCCAGCAGCTCACAGGGGGCCGGTCAGCCCCAGCATTCT. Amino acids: CASSSQGAGQPQHS.

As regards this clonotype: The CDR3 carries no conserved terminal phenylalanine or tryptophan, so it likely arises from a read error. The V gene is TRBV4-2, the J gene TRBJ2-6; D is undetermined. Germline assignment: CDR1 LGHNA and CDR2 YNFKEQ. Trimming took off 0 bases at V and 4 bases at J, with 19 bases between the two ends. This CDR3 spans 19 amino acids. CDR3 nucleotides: TGTGCCAGCAGCCAAGAGTGGGCGGCTGCCATCTCCGGGGCCAACGTCCTGACTGTC. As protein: CASSQEWAAAISGANVLTV.

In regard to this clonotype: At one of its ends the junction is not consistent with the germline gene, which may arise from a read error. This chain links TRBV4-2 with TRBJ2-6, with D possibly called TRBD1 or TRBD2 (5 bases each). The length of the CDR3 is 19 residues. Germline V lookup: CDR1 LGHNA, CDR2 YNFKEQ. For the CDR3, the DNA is TGTGCCAGCAGCCAAAAGTGGGCGACTGCCATCTCCGGGGCCAGCGTCCTGACTTTC. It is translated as CASSQKWATAISGASVLTF.